Listed below are T cell receptor beta chains from one sample, sequenced in a study of cytomegalovirus exposure and HLA in healthy donors. Method: immunoSEQ multiplex PCR; TCRdb's copy keeps in-frame clones and lacks some. The sample records approximately 99,000 clones, almost 96% being singletons. Material for sequencing was PBMCs. These receptors originate from a woman younger than 30 in good health and CMV-seronegative. Both conserved end residues are part of each CDR3. The D gene is left open where the match is weak. Some rows mark clone size as missing; the rest say once, few, many or name a class of expanded clone.

j_call: TRBJ1-3; d_call: NA; cdr3_length: 15; clone_size: once; v_call: TRBV5-4; cdr3_nt: TGTGCCAGCAGCTTGGTTCAGGGGACTGGAAACACCATATATTTT; cdr3_aa: CASSLVQGTGNTIYF
j_call: TRBJ2-4; d_call: TRBD2; cdr3_length: 20; clone_size: NA; v_call: TRBV15; cdr3_nt: TGTGCCACCAGCAGACCGGGGGGGGCGGGGGGCCTTCTAGCCAAAAACATTCAGTACTTC; cdr3_aa: CATSRPGGAGGLLAKNIQYF
j_call: TRBJ2-1; d_call: TRBD2; cdr3_length: 13; clone_size: NA; v_call: TRBV6-6; cdr3_nt: TGTGCCACCGGAGGGAGGGCGGGGAATGAGCAGTTCTTC; cdr3_aa: CATGGRAGNEQFF
j_call: TRBJ2-3; d_call: NA; cdr3_length: 14; clone_size: once; v_call: TRBV7-4; cdr3_nt: TGTGCCAGCAGCTTAGCGCGGAGAGGAGATACGCAGTATTTT; cdr3_aa: CASSLARRGDTQYF
j_call: TRBJ2-3; d_call: TRBD1; cdr3_length: 15; clone_size: NA; v_call: TRBV28; cdr3_nt: TGTGCCAGCAGTTTAAAGGGGGCGCGCACAGATACGCAGTATTTT; cdr3_aa: CASSLKGARTDTQYF
j_call: TRBJ2-2; d_call: NA; cdr3_length: 14; clone_size: once; v_call: TRBV27; cdr3_nt: TGTGCCAGCAGTTGGGGGCCAGGGGCCGGGGAGCTGTTTTTT; cdr3_aa: CASSWGPGAGELFF
j_call: TRBJ1-1; d_call: NA; cdr3_length: 15; clone_size: NA; v_call: TRBV4-1; cdr3_nt: TGCGCCAGCAGTCCGCTGGGGGGAGGGGGCACTGAAGCTTTCTTT; cdr3_aa: CASSPLGGGGTEAFF
j_call: TRBJ2-5; d_call: NA; cdr3_length: 16; clone_size: NA; v_call: TRBV4-3; cdr3_nt: TGCGCCAGCAGCCAAGGTCCGGTTACTAGCACGGAGACCCAGTACTTC; cdr3_aa: CASSQGPVTSTETQYF
j_call: TRBJ2-7; d_call: NA; cdr3_length: 17; clone_size: NA; v_call: TRBV4-1; cdr3_nt: TGCGCCAGCAGCCTTTACCATACGCAGGTAAGCCCCTACGAGCAGTACTTC; cdr3_aa: CASSLYHTQVSPYEQYF
j_call: TRBJ2-5; d_call: TRBD2; cdr3_length: 15; clone_size: NA; v_call: TRBV4-2; cdr3_nt: TGTGCCAGCAGCCAAGGAACTAGCGACCAAGAGACCCAGTACTTC; cdr3_aa: CASSQGTSDQETQYF
j_call: TRBJ1-6; d_call: TRBD1; cdr3_length: 15; clone_size: NA; v_call: TRBV19; cdr3_nt: TGTGCCAGTAGTTTTTCGGGACAGGGCGTTTCACCCCTCCACTTT; cdr3_aa: CASSFSGQGVSPLHF
j_call: TRBJ1-5; d_call: TRBD1; cdr3_length: 14; clone_size: NA; v_call: TRBV6-6; cdr3_nt: TGTGCCAGCGATCGACAGGGGAACAATCAGCCCCAGCATTTT; cdr3_aa: CASDRQGNNQPQHF
j_call: TRBJ1-5; d_call: NA; cdr3_length: 14; clone_size: NA; v_call: TRBV19; cdr3_nt: TGTGCCAGTAGTATTGGGGGCAACAATCAGCCCCAGCATTTT; cdr3_aa: CASSIGGNNQPQHF
j_call: TRBJ2-6; d_call: NA; cdr3_length: 15; clone_size: NA; v_call: TRBV2; cdr3_nt: TGTGCCAGCAGTGAGGTTGGCTCGAGGGCCAACGTCCTGACTTTC; cdr3_aa: CASSEVGSRANVLTF
j_call: TRBJ1-2; d_call: NA; cdr3_length: 15; clone_size: once; v_call: TRBV2; cdr3_nt: TGTGCCAGCAGTCGAGCGGCGACAACAAGCTATGGCTACACCTTC; cdr3_aa: CASSRAATTSYGYTF
j_call: TRBJ2-2; d_call: TRBD1; cdr3_length: 16; clone_size: NA; v_call: TRBV28; cdr3_nt: TGTGCCAGCAGTGTACCGGGACAGGGGGCGGGCGGGGAGCTGTTTTTT; cdr3_aa: CASSVPGQGAGGELFF
j_call: TRBJ2-7; d_call: TRBD1; cdr3_length: 13; clone_size: NA; v_call: TRBV9; cdr3_nt: TGTGCCAGCAGCGTAGAGGGACAGGGCGACCTGTACTTC; cdr3_aa: CASSVEGQGDLYF
j_call: TRBJ1-6; d_call: TRBD1; cdr3_length: 15; clone_size: NA; v_call: TRBV7-9; cdr3_nt: TGTGCCAGCAGCACTACAGGGACAGGGAGGTCACCCCTCCACTTT; cdr3_aa: CASSTTGTGRSPLHF
j_call: TRBJ1-1; d_call: TRBD1; cdr3_length: 16; clone_size: NA; v_call: TRBV9; cdr3_nt: TGTGCCAGCGGTAGCGACCGACAGGGGCCGAACACTGAAGCTTTCTTT; cdr3_aa: CASGSDRQGPNTEAFF
j_call: TRBJ2-1; d_call: NA; cdr3_length: 16; clone_size: NA; v_call: TRBV5-4; cdr3_nt: TGTGCCAGCTCACCGCACGGGACAATTCTTAACAATGAGCAGTTCTTC; cdr3_aa: CASSPHGTILNNEQFF
j_call: TRBJ2-3; d_call: TRBD2; cdr3_length: 17; clone_size: NA; v_call: TRBV11-2; cdr3_nt: TGTGCCAGCAGCTTAGTGCTAGCGGGGGCAAGCACAGATACGCAGTATTTT; cdr3_aa: CASSLVLAGASTDTQYF
j_call: TRBJ2-2; d_call: TRBD1; cdr3_length: 15; clone_size: once; v_call: TRBV7-3; cdr3_nt: TGTGCCAGCAGCCGCTCAGGGGGCAACACCGGGGAGCTGTTTTTT; cdr3_aa: CASSRSGGNTGELFF
j_call: TRBJ2-2; d_call: TRBD1; cdr3_length: 13; clone_size: NA; v_call: TRBV27; cdr3_nt: TGTGCCAGCAGGCCTCAGGGGGCCGGGGAGCTGTTTTTT; cdr3_aa: CASRPQGAGELFF
j_call: TRBJ2-1; d_call: NA; cdr3_length: 17; clone_size: NA; v_call: TRBV7-9; cdr3_nt: TGTGCCAGCAGCTTCCCCCCAGGGGATAGCTCCTACAATGAGCAGTTCTTC; cdr3_aa: CASSFPPGDSSYNEQFF
j_call: TRBJ2-5; d_call: NA; cdr3_length: 15; clone_size: NA; v_call: TRBV5-1; cdr3_nt: TGCGCCAGCAGCCTCAACTTTGGGGGGAAAGAGACCCAGTACTTC; cdr3_aa: CASSLNFGGKETQYF
j_call: TRBJ2-1; d_call: NA; cdr3_length: 15; clone_size: NA; v_call: TRBV9; cdr3_nt: TGTGCCAGCAGCTTGGGACTCCCGCCCCTCGATGAGCAGTTCTTC; cdr3_aa: CASSLGLPPLDEQFF
j_call: TRBJ1-6; d_call: NA; cdr3_length: 14; clone_size: NA; v_call: TRBV6-4; cdr3_nt: TGTGCCAGCAGGACCGGGAGGGGCAATTCACCCCTCCACTTT; cdr3_aa: CASRTGRGNSPLHF
j_call: TRBJ2-7; d_call: NA; cdr3_length: 13; clone_size: once; v_call: TRBV4-1; cdr3_nt: TGCGCCAGCAGCCACCAGACAGGCTACGAGCAGTACTTC; cdr3_aa: CASSHQTGYEQYF
j_call: TRBJ1-2; d_call: NA; cdr3_length: 14; clone_size: NA; v_call: TRBV18; cdr3_nt: TGTGCCAGCTCAACCTTCACGGGCTCTAGCGGCTACACCTTC; cdr3_aa: CASSTFTGSSGYTF
j_call: TRBJ2-1; d_call: TRBD1; cdr3_length: 16; clone_size: NA; v_call: TRBV5-4; cdr3_nt: TGTGCCAGCAGCTTGGGCAGGGGGCTGATCTACAATGAGCAGTTCTTC; cdr3_aa: CASSLGRGLIYNEQFF
j_call: TRBJ2-2; d_call: TRBD2; cdr3_length: 15; clone_size: NA; v_call: TRBV5-4; cdr3_nt: TGTGCCAGCAGCTTGGAGCGGCGGGGGGCCGGGGAGCTGTTTTTT; cdr3_aa: CASSLERRGAGELFF
j_call: TRBJ1-2; d_call: TRBD1; cdr3_length: 14; clone_size: NA; v_call: TRBV6-1; cdr3_nt: TGTGCCAGCAATCTTGGACAGGGGCGGCGTGGCTACACCTTC; cdr3_aa: CASNLGQGRRGYTF
j_call: TRBJ1-3; d_call: NA; cdr3_length: 16; clone_size: NA; v_call: TRBV7-7; cdr3_nt: TGTGCTAGCAGCTTGGGGGGGCCCTTAACTGGAAACACCATATATTTT; cdr3_aa: CASSLGGPLTGNTIYF
j_call: TRBJ1-6; d_call: NA; cdr3_length: 16; clone_size: NA; v_call: TRBV7-2; cdr3_nt: TGTGCCAGCAGCTTAGATCGGGCAGGGGCAAGATCACCCCTCCACTTT; cdr3_aa: CASSLDRAGARSPLHF
j_call: TRBJ2-1; d_call: TRBD2; cdr3_length: 13; clone_size: NA; v_call: TRBV28; cdr3_nt: TGTGCCAGCAGTACTAGCGGACTGAATGAGCAGTTCTTC; cdr3_aa: CASSTSGLNEQFF
j_call: TRBJ1-2; d_call: TRBD1; cdr3_length: 13; clone_size: NA; v_call: TRBV4-3; cdr3_nt: TGCGCCAGCAGCCACGACAGGGACTATGGCTACACCTTC; cdr3_aa: CASSHDRDYGYTF
j_call: TRBJ2-7; d_call: NA; cdr3_length: 15; clone_size: NA; v_call: TRBV13; cdr3_nt: TGTGCCAGCAGCTTTACAGGGCTAACGGCCTACGAGCAGTACTTC; cdr3_aa: CASSFTGLTAYEQYF
j_call: TRBJ2-7; d_call: TRBD2; cdr3_length: 14; clone_size: NA; v_call: TRBV7-9; cdr3_nt: TGTGCCAGCAGCCTAGCGGGGGGGATCTACGAGCAGTACTTC; cdr3_aa: CASSLAGGIYEQYF
j_call: TRBJ2-7; d_call: NA; cdr3_length: 14; clone_size: NA; v_call: TRBV2; cdr3_nt: TGTGCCAGCAGGGAGACAGCGTGGGACTACGAGCAGTACTTC; cdr3_aa: CASRETAWDYEQYF
j_call: TRBJ1-5; d_call: TRBD1; cdr3_length: 14; clone_size: NA; v_call: TRBV7-2; cdr3_nt: TGTGCCAGCAGCTCGACAGGGGGTTTTCAGCCCCAGCATTTT; cdr3_aa: CASSSTGGFQPQHF
j_call: TRBJ1-5; d_call: TRBD1; cdr3_length: 15; clone_size: NA; v_call: TRBV7-6; cdr3_nt: TGTGCCAGCAGCCTGGGACAGGGGACGGGACAGCCCCAGCATTTT; cdr3_aa: CASSLGQGTGQPQHF
j_call: TRBJ2-1; d_call: TRBD2; cdr3_length: 16; clone_size: NA; v_call: TRBV7-7; cdr3_nt: TGTGCTAGCAGCTTAACGGCGGGGGGTTCTTTGGATGAGCAGTTCTTC; cdr3_aa: CASSLTAGGSLDEQFF
j_call: TRBJ2-2; d_call: NA; cdr3_length: 14; clone_size: NA; v_call: TRBV2; cdr3_nt: TGTGCCAGCAGTGAGGCCCGATCCACCGGGGAGCTGTTTTTT; cdr3_aa: CASSEARSTGELFF
j_call: TRBJ1-2; d_call: NA; cdr3_length: 13; clone_size: once; v_call: TRBV5-4; cdr3_nt: TGTGCCAGCAGCCTGGACGGGAACTATGGCTACACCTTC; cdr3_aa: CASSLDGNYGYTF
j_call: TRBJ1-6; d_call: NA; cdr3_length: 15; clone_size: NA; v_call: TRBV28; cdr3_nt: TGTGCCAGCAGTCGGCCAGGGGCAATTTATTCACCCCTCCACTTT; cdr3_aa: CASSRPGAIYSPLHF
j_call: TRBJ2-2; d_call: NA; cdr3_length: 20; clone_size: NA; v_call: TRBV7-8; cdr3_nt: TGTGCCAGCAGCCTTGGGACAGGGAAGGGGCAGCGGGGGGGCACCGGGGAGCTGTTTTTT; cdr3_aa: CASSLGTGKGQRGGTGELFF
j_call: TRBJ2-1; d_call: TRBD1; cdr3_length: 16; clone_size: NA; v_call: TRBV5-1; cdr3_nt: TGCGCCAGCAGCGAGGCCGGGACAGGGCGGGGGAATGAGCAGTTCTTC; cdr3_aa: CASSEAGTGRGNEQFF
j_call: TRBJ2-7; d_call: NA; cdr3_length: 13; clone_size: NA; v_call: TRBV7-2; cdr3_nt: TGTGCCAGCAGCTTTGGGGGCGCCTACGAGCAGTACTTC; cdr3_aa: CASSFGGAYEQYF
j_call: TRBJ1-3; d_call: TRBD1; cdr3_length: 17; clone_size: NA; v_call: TRBV5-5; cdr3_nt: TGTGCCAGCAGCTTGGGCCCGGGACAGTCCTCTGGAAACACCATATATTTT; cdr3_aa: CASSLGPGQSSGNTIYF
j_call: TRBJ2-7; d_call: NA; cdr3_length: 13; clone_size: NA; v_call: TRBV7-8; cdr3_nt: TGTGCCAGCAGCTTATCTGGCAGGAACGAGCAGTACTTC; cdr3_aa: CASSLSGRNEQYF
j_call: TRBJ1-2; d_call: NA; cdr3_length: 18; clone_size: NA; v_call: TRBV7-9; cdr3_nt: TGTGCCAGCAGCTCAAAGGAAACCGGGACACAGCTTAACTATGGCTACACCTTC; cdr3_aa: CASSSKETGTQLNYGYTF
j_call: TRBJ1-2; d_call: TRBD1; cdr3_length: 15; clone_size: NA; v_call: TRBV28; cdr3_nt: TGTGCCAGCAGATTTACAGGGGGCAATGGCTATGGCTACACCTTC; cdr3_aa: CASRFTGGNGYGYTF
j_call: TRBJ2-1; d_call: NA; cdr3_length: 16; clone_size: NA; v_call: TRBV7-9; cdr3_nt: TGTGCCAGCAGCTCCCCGGGGGTCGCTGCCTACAATGAGCAGTTCTTC; cdr3_aa: CASSSPGVAAYNEQFF
j_call: TRBJ1-3; d_call: NA; cdr3_length: 13; clone_size: NA; v_call: TRBV9; cdr3_nt: TGTGCCAGCAGCCCGGGTTCTGGAAACACCATATATTTT; cdr3_aa: CASSPGSGNTIYF